This is a list of T cell receptor beta chains from one sample in a study of post-analysis software for immune sequencing data. Via MiXCR, TCRdb re-called the PCR reads, giving one row per CDR3 protein. This table has 700,000 to 900,000 distinct CDR3 sequences, 40% to 55% appearing once. Material for sequencing was blood. The source is a girl aged 10 to 17 with multiple sclerosis. Both conserved end residues are part of each CDR3. A D gene is named only where the DNA matches it firmly. The listing skips clone size in some rows; elsewhere it reads once, few, many or a size class.

clone_size | j_call | d_call | v_call | cdr3_nt | cdr3_aa
once | TRBJ1-1 | . | TRBV27 | TGTGCCAGCAGTTCGACCCTCCCTATGGAGACAACCATGAGGACTGAAGCTTTCTTT | CASSSTLPMETTMRTEAFF
. | TRBJ2-7 | TRBD1 | TRBV30 | TGTGCCTGGAGTGTATTTGGGACAGGGACGTACGAGCAGTACTTC | CAWSVFGTGTYEQYF
few | TRBJ2-7 | TRBD1 | TRBV27 | TGTGCCAGCAGCCCGGGACAGCTCTCCTACGAGCAGTACTTC | CASSPGQLSYEQYF
few | TRBJ2-3 | . | TRBV20-1 | TGCAGTGCTAGGAGGAACAGCGGGTCTAGCACAGATACGCAGTATTTT | CSARRNSGSSTDTQYF
. | TRBJ2-5 | TRBD2 | TRBV12-3/TRBV12-4 | TGTGCCAGCAGTTTAGCGCCCGGACTAGCGGAGACCCAGTACTTC | CASSLAPGLAETQYF
. | TRBJ2-7 | . | TRBV20-1 | TGCAGTGCTAGATTCCCGGGGCAAACCTACGAGCAGTACTTC | CSARFPGQTYEQYF
few | TRBJ2-7 | . | TRBV4-2 | TGTGCCAGCAGCCAAGGTCCAGGGGTGTCCTACGAGCAGTACTTC | CASSQGPGVSYEQYF
few | TRBJ2-5 | . | TRBV25-1 | TGTGCCACCGCGCTAGAGACCCAGTACTTC | CATALETQYF
few | TRBJ1-2 | TRBD1 | TRBV20-1 | TGCAGTGCTGGACAGACAGGGGGCCGATATGGCTACACCTTC | CSAGQTGGRYGYTF
few | TRBJ2-3 | TRBD2 | TRBV7-2 | TGTGCCAGCAGCTTCCCCCAGATTGCTAGCGGGGCGTTACCCACAGATACGCAGTATTTT | CASSFPQIASGALPTDTQYF
few | TRBJ2-5 | TRBD2 | TRBV6-1 | TGTGCCAGCAGCGCCGGAGGGCTAGCGGGATATCCTGGGGAGACCCAGTACTTC | CASSAGGLAGYPGETQYF
. | TRBJ1-5 | . | TRBV9 | TGTGCCAGCAGCGTAGGCTGGCAGAACAATCAGCCCCAGCATTTT | CASSVGWQNNQPQHF
few | TRBJ1-5 | TRBD1 | TRBV4-2 | TGTGCCAGCAGTCGGGCAGGGGGTACTGATAGCAATCAGCCCCAGCATTTT | CASSRAGGTDSNQPQHF
. | TRBJ2-5 | . | TRBV21-1 | TGTGCCAGCAGCTCGCGGGCTAACCAAGAGACCCAGTACTTC | CASSSRANQETQYF
. | TRBJ2-7 | . | TRBV13 | TGTGCCAGCAGCCTCGGGACTCTTACCTACGAGCAGTACTTC | CASSLGTLTYEQYF
. | TRBJ2-1 | . | TRBV6-2/TRBV6-3 | TGTGCCAGCAGTTACTCAGTGCGGGACAGCTCCTACAATGAGCAGTTCTTC | CASSYSVRDSSYNEQFF
few | TRBJ2-5 | . | TRBV24-1 | TGTGCCACCAGTGACGCCCTAGCGCAAGAGACCCAGTACTTC | CATSDALAQETQYF
few | TRBJ2-4 | . | TRBV6-1 | TGTGCCAGCAGTCCGACCCCCCCTAACCCGCACCGGTTAGCCAAAAACATTCAGTACTTC | CASSPTPPNPHRLAKNIQYF
. | TRBJ1-2 | . | TRBV7-9 | TGTGCCAGCAGCCCCACTCAGGGGCTTGTTCCAGCTAACTATGGCTACACCTTC | CASSPTQGLVPANYGYTF
. | TRBJ1-2 | . | TRBV11-3 | TGTGCCAGCAGCTCGACAGGTTTTTATGGCTACACCTTC | CASSSTGFYGYTF
. | TRBJ2-7 | . | TRBV12-3/TRBV12-4 | TGTGCCAGCAGTTTACAGGACTACTCCTACGAGCAGTACTTC | CASSLQDYSYEQYF
once | TRBJ2-2 | . | TRBV5-1 | TGCGCCAGCAGCCCCCGTCAGAGCGGGGAGCTGTTTTTT | CASSPRQSGELFF
few | TRBJ2-4 | TRBD2 | TRBV20-1 | TGCAGTGCTCTTAGCGGGGAAAAAAACATTCAGTACTTC | CSALSGEKNIQYF
once | TRBJ1-1 | . | TRBV18 | TGTGCCAGCTCTCCCCAGACGGGGAGGTTTCGCACTGAAGCTTTCTTT | CASSPQTGRFRTEAFF
. | TRBJ2-7 | . | TRBV9 | TGTGCCAGCAGCCCCGGACAGCAATTCTACGAGCAGTACTTC | CASSPGQQFYEQYF
. | TRBJ1-1 | . | TRBV5-1 | TGCGCCAGCAGCTTTACTATTGGCCCCTTGACTGAAGCTTTCTTT | CASSFTIGPLTEAFF
many | TRBJ2-3 | . | TRBV5-1 | TGCGCCAGCAGCTTGGCCGGCAGGGGTTCGACAGATACGCAGTATTTT | CASSLAGRGSTDTQYF
. | TRBJ1-1 | . | TRBV7-9 | TGTGCCAGCAGCCCGGGCAGTTGGGGAAATGAAGCTTTCTTT | CASSPGSWGNEAFF
few | TRBJ2-7 | . | TRBV7-6 | TGTGCCAGCAGCTTGGGGGGCTCTGGCGAGCAGTACTTC | CASSLGGSGEQYF
. | TRBJ2-7 | TRBD1 | TRBV29-1 | TGCAGCGTTGGGAAGACAGGGCTCTACGAGCAGTACTTC | CSVGKTGLYEQYF
. | TRBJ2-1 | TRBD2 | TRBV5-1 | TGCGCCAGCAGCTTGGTGCTAGCGGGAGGGCCCTTGGGTTTCAATGAGCAGTTCTTC | CASSLVLAGGPLGFNEQFF
. | TRBJ1-2 | . | TRBV10-2 | TGCGCCAGCAGTGAGTCGGTGGCGGGGGGCTACACCTTC | CASSESVAGGYTF
. | TRBJ2-1 | TRBD2 | TRBV4-1 | TGCGCCAGCAGCCAAGATTTGAGCGGGAGATGGGACAATGAGCAGTTCTTC | CASSQDLSGRWDNEQFF
. | TRBJ2-3 | . | TRBV20-1 | TGCAGTGCTAGAATCCCAGATACGCAGTATTTT | CSARIPDTQYF
few | TRBJ2-7 | . | TRBV7-2 | TGTGCCAGCAGCTGGATTGACAAATCCGAGCAGTACTTC | CASSWIDKSEQYF
. | TRBJ2-7 | TRBD2 | TRBV9 | TGTGCCAGCAGCGCGCGGGAGACAATCTCCTACGAGCAGTACTTC | CASSARETISYEQYF
once | TRBJ1-6 | . | TRBV30 | TGTGCCTGGAGTGTAAGCCTTGGGGGCTATTCACCCCTCCACTTT | CAWSVSLGGYSPLHF
few | TRBJ2-5 | TRBD2 | TRBV29-1 | TGCAGCGTTGAGCGGGGACTAGCGGGGGGAGAGACCCAGTACTTC | CSVERGLAGGETQYF
few | TRBJ2-1 | . | TRBV12-3/TRBV12-4 | TGTGCCAGCAGGACCCAAGCAGGGCTAGCCCGTCAGTTCTTC | CASRTQAGLARQFF
. | TRBJ2-7 | . | TRBV13 | TGTGCCAGCAGCCAGACAGCGATCTCCTACGAGCAGTACTTC | CASSQTAISYEQYF
. | TRBJ2-7 | TRBD1 | TRBV11-2 | TGTGCCAGCAGCCCAAAAGGACAGGGGGCGGATGAGCAGTACTTC | CASSPKGQGADEQYF
. | TRBJ2-4 | . | TRBV10-3 | TGTGCCATCAGTGAGTTCTCTGATCGGGCAGTAGCCAAAAACATTCAGTACTTC | CAISEFSDRAVAKNIQYF
few | TRBJ1-2 | TRBD1 | TRBV15 | TGTGCCACCAGCAGAGAACGAACAGGGGGTGTGGATGGCTACACCTTC | CATSRERTGGVDGYTF
. | TRBJ2-7 | . | TRBV27 | TGTGCCAGCAGTTTGAGGGCAGAGTTCTACGAGCAGTACTTC | CASSLRAEFYEQYF
few | TRBJ2-5 | TRBD2 | TRBV7-3 | TGTGCCAGCGCTAGCGGGAGTGGTGAGACCCAGTACTTC | CASASGSGETQYF
. | TRBJ2-5 | TRBD2 | TRBV11-2 | TGTGCCAGCAGCTTAGGTAGCGGGAGTCCTCAAGAGACCCAGTACTTC | CASSLGSGSPQETQYF
few | TRBJ2-5 | . | TRBV20-1 | TGCAGTGCTAGCCCCCGTATCGAAGAGACCCAGTACTTC | CSASPRIEETQYF
few | TRBJ1-1 | . | TRBV4-2 | TGTGCCAGCAGCCAAGAATGGTTGTACACTGAAGCTTTCTTT | CASSQEWLYTEAFF
few | TRBJ1-2 | . | TRBV12-3/TRBV12-4 | TGTGCCAGCAGTTTATTCGGTGACTGTGGCTACACCTTC | CASSLFGDCGYTF
few | TRBJ2-5 | . | TRBV7-9 | TGTGCCAGCAGCCCCAAGGGGGGCTGGGAGCAGTACTTC | CASSPKGGWEQYF
few | TRBJ2-5 | TRBD1 | TRBV20-1 | TGCAGTACTGAAGACAGGGGGCTAGGTGAGACCCAGTACTTC | CSTEDRGLGETQYF
. | TRBJ1-5 | TRBD1 | TRBV7-8 | TGTGCCAGCAGCTCGGACAGGGCCGCCAATCAGCCCCAGCATTTT | CASSSDRAANQPQHF
. | TRBJ2-2 | . | TRBV6-5 | TGTGCCAGCAGTTGGTCGGCAGGGTACGGGGAGCTGTTTTTT | CASSWSAGYGELFF
few | TRBJ2-1 | . | TRBV7-9 | TGTGCCAGCAGCCCGCCGGGCCCTTCTGAGGATGAGCAGTTCTTC | CASSPPGPSEDEQFF
many | TRBJ2-5 | . | TRBV5-1 | TGTGCCAGCAGCTTAGTAGGCCAAGAGACCCAGTACTTC | CASSLVGQETQYF